This T cell receptor beta chain is from a study of T cell repertoires in cytomegalovirus infection. Across the whole study: Both a matching HLA type and CMV infection were indicated by public TCR beta signatures.

MiXCR was run by TCRdb on the reads, yielding one entry per CDR3 protein. The sample has 150,000 to 200,000 distinct CDR3 sequences, roughly 27% seen once. This clonotype has a count of ten or more. What it binds is unknown. V lost 2 bases, J lost 5 bases, and 4 bases stayed unmatched. Germline V lookup: CDR1 SGHTA, CDR2 FQGNSA. The CDR3 covers 14 residues. Study-level findings and limits: HLA-C-restricted TCR beta clonotypes specific for CMV led the ex vivo response.

V is TRBV7-2 and J is TRBJ1-1, with TRBD1 matching 8 bases. The clonotype comes from a human donor in good health (CMV status not recorded). Some clones in this sample may be carry-over from other donors' samples. The sample taken for sequencing was PBMCs. Written as DNA, the CDR3 is TGTGCCAGCAGCTTACAGGGGGCAGGGACTGAAGCTTTCTTT. It specifies CASSLQGAGTEAFF.